The subject of this entry is one T cell receptor (beta chain). Its antigen is unknown. Method: immunoSEQ multiplex PCR; TCRdb's copy keeps in-frame clones and lacks some. The sample has tens of thousands of clones, 90% to 95% seen once. From germline, CDR1 is LNHDA and CDR2 SQIVND (reference sequence). The CDR3 sequence is 15 residues long. V was trimmed by 8 bases and J by 1 base, leaving 14 bases between them. The sample is drawn from a study of PD-1 blockade in classical Hodgkin lymphoma. Study-level points and caveats: As was reported, newly diagnosed patients showed lower baseline TCR diversity than healthy donors did.

Time point reported: newly diagnosed, previously untreated cHL patient sample. This sequence was found in a human donor with classical Hodgkin lymphoma. The gene calls are TRBV19 and TRBJ2-2, with D possibly matching TRBD1 (6 bases). The sample comprised peripheral blood mononuclear cells (PBMCs). The CDR3 reads CASGHRDKNTGELFF. CDR3 nucleotides: TGTGCCAGTGGGCACCGGGACAAGAACACCGGGGAGCTGTTTTTT. The complete variable domain, with remaining parts taken from reference TRBV19 and TRBJ2-2, reads DGGITQSPKYLFRKEGQNVTLSCEQNLNHDAMYWYRQDPGQGLRLIYYSQIVNDFQKGDIAEGYSVSREKKESFPLTVTSAQKNPTAFYLCASGHRDKNTGELFFGEGSRLTVL.